This entry features one T cell receptor (beta chain) sequence. The length of the CDR3 is 13 residues. Per the germline V gene, CDR1 is SQVTM and CDR2 is ANQGSEA. V lost 5 bases, J lost 0 bases, and 4 bases stayed unmatched. From the 5' RACE reads, TCRdb called clonotypes with MiXCR, one entry per CDR3 protein. The sample yields around 88,000 distinct CDR3 sequences, roughly an eighth seen once. This record belongs to a study of early T cells in non-severe SARS-CoV-2 infection. About the study: Sequencing of unsorted whole blood was done on bulk RNA, leaving chains unpaired.

Sequenced: whole blood. The sequence came from an adult who was a healthcare worker with PCR-confirmed SARS-CoV-2 infection or an uninfected control (not recorded which). The chain couples TRBV29-1 to TRBJ2-7, with 7 nucleotides matching TRBD1. The CDR3 here is CSVQTGSSYEQYF. DNA of the CDR3: TGCAGCGTTCAGACAGGGTCCTCCTACGAGCAGTACTTC.